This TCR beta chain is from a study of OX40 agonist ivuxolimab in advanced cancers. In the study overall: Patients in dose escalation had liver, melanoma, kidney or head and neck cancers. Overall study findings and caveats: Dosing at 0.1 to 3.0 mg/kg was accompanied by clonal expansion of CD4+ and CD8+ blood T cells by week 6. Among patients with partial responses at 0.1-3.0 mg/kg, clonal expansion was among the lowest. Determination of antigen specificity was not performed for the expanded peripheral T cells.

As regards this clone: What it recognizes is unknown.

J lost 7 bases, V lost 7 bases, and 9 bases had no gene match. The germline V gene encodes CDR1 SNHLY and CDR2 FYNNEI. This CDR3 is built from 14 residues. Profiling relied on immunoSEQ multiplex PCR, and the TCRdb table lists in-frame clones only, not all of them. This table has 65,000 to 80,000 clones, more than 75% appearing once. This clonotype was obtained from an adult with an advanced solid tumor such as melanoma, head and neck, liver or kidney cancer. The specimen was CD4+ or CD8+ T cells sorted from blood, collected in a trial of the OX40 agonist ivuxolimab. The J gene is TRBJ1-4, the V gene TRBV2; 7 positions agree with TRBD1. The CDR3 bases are TGTGCCAGCACCCTGTTAGGGGGCGGTGAAAAACTGTTTTTT. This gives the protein CASTLLGGGEKLFF.